This TCR beta chain was found in a study of T cells in Graves' hyperthyroidism and ophthalmopathy. Broader study findings: Most clonotypes expanded in thyroid above 0.001 were likewise present in blood.

It was considered stable Graves' hyperthyroidism when ophthalmopathy did not progress within 18 months. Patients with uncontrolled infections, other autoimmune diseases, pregnancy or lactation were excluded. Diagnostic assessment was based on clinical symptoms, serum thyroxine and TRAb, thyroid ultrasound and orbital computed tomography. The source material, RNA transcripts, was used to amplify TCR beta CDR3 regions. A set of HTBI primers served as the primers for a first-round RT-PCR of the TCR CDR3. TCRdb re-analysed the multiplex PCR reads in MiXCR, keeping a single row per CDR3 protein. Among 27,000 or so distinct CDR3 sequences listed, approximately 46% were seen once. Looked up from germline, CDR1 is DFQATT and CDR2 is SNEGSKA (reference sequence). The CDR3 is made up of 14 amino acids. Trimming took 3 bases from V and 6 from J; bases not matched to a gene: 8. This clonotype has more than one count but fewer than ten. Antigen unknown.

The clonotype comes from a woman in her twenties or thirties with Graves' hyperthyroidism. What was sequenced was blood. V usage is TRBV20-1 and J usage is TRBJ1-2; 9 bases align to TRBD1. The CDR3 sequence is CSASPGTGMDGYTF. The DNA of the CDR3 is TGCAGTGCTAGCCCCGGGACAGGGATGGATGGCTACACCTTC.